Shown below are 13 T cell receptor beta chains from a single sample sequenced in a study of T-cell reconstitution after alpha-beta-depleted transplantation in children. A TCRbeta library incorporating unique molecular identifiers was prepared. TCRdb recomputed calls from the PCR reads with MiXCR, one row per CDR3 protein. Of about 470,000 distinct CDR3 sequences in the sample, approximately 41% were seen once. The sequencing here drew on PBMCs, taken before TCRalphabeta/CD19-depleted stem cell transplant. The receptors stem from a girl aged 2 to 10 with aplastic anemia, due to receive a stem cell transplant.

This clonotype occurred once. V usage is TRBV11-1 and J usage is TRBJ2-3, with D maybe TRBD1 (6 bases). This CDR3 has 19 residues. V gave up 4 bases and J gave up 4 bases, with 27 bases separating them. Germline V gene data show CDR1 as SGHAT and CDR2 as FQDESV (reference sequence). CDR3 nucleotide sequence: TGTGCCAGCAGCTCGCGCTCTGGGACACCTGGGTCGAGGCCAGATACGCAGTATTTT. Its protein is CASSSRSGTPGSRPDTQYF.

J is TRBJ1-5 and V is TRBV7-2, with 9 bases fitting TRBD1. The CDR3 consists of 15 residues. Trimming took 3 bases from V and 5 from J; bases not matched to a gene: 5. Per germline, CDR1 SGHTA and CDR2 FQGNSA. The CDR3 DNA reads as TGTGCCAGCAGCTTCACAGGGGGCGGTGATCAGCCCCAGCATTTT. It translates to CASSFTGGGDQPQHF. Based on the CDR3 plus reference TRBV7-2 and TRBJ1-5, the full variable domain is GAGVSQSPSNKVTEKGKDVELRCDPISGHTALYWYRQSLGQGLEFLIYFQGNSAPDKSGLPSDRFSAERTGGSVSTLTIQRTQQEDSAVYLCASSFTGGGDQPQHFGDGTRLSIL.

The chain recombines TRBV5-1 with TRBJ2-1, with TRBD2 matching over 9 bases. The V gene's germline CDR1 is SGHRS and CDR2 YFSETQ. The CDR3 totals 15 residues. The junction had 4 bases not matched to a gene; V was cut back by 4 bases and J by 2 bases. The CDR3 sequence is CASSAAGGPYNEQFF. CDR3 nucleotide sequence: TGCGCCAGCAGCGCTGCGGGGGGGCCCTACAATGAGCAGTTCTTC.

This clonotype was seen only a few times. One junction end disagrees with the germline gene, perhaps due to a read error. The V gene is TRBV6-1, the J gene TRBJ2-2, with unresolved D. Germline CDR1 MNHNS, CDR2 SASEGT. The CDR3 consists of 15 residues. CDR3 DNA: TGTGCCAGCAGGGAAGACACGTCGAACACCGGGGAGCTGTTTTTT. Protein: CASREDTSNTGELFF.

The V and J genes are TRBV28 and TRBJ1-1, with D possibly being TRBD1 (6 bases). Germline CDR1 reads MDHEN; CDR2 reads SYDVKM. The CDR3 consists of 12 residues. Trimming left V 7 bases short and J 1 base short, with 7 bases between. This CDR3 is CASTRGNTEAFF. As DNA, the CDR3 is TGTGCCAGCACCAGGGGGAACACTGAAGCTTTCTTT.

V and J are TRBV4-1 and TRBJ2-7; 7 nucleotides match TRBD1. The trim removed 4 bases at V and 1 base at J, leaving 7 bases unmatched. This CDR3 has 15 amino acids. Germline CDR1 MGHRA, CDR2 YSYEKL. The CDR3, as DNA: TGCGCCAGCAGCCGGTTGACAGGGATGTCCTACGAGCAGTACTTC. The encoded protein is CASSRLTGMSYEQYF.

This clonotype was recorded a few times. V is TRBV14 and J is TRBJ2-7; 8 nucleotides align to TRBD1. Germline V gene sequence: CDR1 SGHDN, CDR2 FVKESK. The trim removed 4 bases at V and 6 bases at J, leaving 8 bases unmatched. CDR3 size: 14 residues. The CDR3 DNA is TGTGCCAGCAGCCCCTGGACAGGGTTTGGCGAGCAGTACTTC. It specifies CASSPWTGFGEQYF.

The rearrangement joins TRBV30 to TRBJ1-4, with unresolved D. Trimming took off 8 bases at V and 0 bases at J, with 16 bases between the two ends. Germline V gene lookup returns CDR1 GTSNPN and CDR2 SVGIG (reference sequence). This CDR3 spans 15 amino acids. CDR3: CAQKPGFATNEKLFF. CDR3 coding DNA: TGTGCCCAGAAGCCGGGTTTTGCAACTAATGAAAAACTGTTTTTT.

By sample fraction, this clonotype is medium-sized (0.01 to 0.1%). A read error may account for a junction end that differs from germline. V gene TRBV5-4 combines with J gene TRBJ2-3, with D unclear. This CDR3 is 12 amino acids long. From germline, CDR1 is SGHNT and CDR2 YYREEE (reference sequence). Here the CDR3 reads CASGLTSDTQYF. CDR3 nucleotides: TGTGCCAGCGGCTTGACCTCAGATACGCAGTATTTT.

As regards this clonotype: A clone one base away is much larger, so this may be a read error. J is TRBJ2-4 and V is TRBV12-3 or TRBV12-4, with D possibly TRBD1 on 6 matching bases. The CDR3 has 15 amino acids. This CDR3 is CACRPTGISKNIQYF. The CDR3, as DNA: TGTGCCTGCAGACCAACAGGGATCTCTAAAAACATTCAGTACTTC.

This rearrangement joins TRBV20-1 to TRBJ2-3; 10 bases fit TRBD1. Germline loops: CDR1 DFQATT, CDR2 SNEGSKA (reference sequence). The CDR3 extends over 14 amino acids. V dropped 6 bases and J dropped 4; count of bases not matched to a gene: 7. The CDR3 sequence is CSATRDRGSDTQYF. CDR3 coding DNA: TGCAGTGCGACACGGGACAGGGGTTCAGATACGCAGTATTTT.

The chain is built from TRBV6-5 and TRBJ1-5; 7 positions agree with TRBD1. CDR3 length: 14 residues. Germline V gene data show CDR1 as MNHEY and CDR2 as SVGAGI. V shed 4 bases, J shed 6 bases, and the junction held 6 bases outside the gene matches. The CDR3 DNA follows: TGTGCCAGCAGTTCACAGGGGTCCCCTCAGCCCCAGCATTTT. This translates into CASSSQGSPQPQHF.

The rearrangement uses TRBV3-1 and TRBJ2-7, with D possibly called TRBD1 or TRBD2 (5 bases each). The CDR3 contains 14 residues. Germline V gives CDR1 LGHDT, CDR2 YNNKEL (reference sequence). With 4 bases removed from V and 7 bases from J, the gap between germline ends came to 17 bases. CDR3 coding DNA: TGTGCCAGCAGCCGGAATCGGGGCGTTAGGGAGCAGTACTTC. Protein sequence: CASSRNRGVREQYF.